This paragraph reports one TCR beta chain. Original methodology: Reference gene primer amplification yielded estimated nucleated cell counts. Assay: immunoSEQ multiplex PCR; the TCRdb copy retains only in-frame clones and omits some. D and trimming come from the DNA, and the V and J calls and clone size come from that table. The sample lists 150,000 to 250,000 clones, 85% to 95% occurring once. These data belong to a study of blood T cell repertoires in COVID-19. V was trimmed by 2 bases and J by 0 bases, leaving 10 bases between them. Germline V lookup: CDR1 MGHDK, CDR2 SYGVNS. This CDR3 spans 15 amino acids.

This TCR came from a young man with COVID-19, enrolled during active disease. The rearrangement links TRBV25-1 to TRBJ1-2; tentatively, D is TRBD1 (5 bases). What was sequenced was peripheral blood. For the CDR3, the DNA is TGTGCCAGCAGTGAAGGGGCGGCCACTAACTATGGCTACACCTTC. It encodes CASSEGAATNYGYTF.